A selection of T cell receptor beta chains follows, all from one sample in a study of early T cells in non-severe SARS-CoV-2 infection. MiXCR, run by TCRdb on the 5' RACE reads, gives a single entry per CDR3 protein. The profile shows about 30,000 distinct CDR3 sequences, 5.5% to 8% of them singletons. Sequenced: whole blood. These receptors came from an adult who was a healthcare worker with PCR-confirmed SARS-CoV-2 infection or an uninfected control (not recorded which). CDR3s leave out the opening cysteine and the closing phenylalanine or tryptophan. D genes are given only for firm matches. Expanded clones are given a class, and other clones once, few, many or no size at all.

d_call clone_size j_call v_call cdr3_aa
TRBD2 many TRBJ2-7 TRBV20-1 SASGLAGVDEQY
NA many TRBJ2-3 TRBV6-5 ASSYSGRTDTQY
NA many TRBJ1-1 TRBV6-5 ASSRVPNTEAF
NA few TRBJ2-2 TRBV6-2/TRBV6-3 ASSRPDRLPGELF
TRBD1 many TRBJ1-5 TRBV19 ASSIPDRGVGSDQPQH
NA many TRBJ2-5 TRBV12-3/TRBV12-4 ASSLWAAAETQY
TRBD1 many TRBJ2-1 TRBV14 ASSQYNRGTEQF
TRBD2 many TRBJ2-1 TRBV18 ASLAGAHNEQF
NA many TRBJ1-1 TRBV2 ASTPDSLNTEAF
NA many TRBJ2-3 TRBV7-9 ASSPSEATDTQY
TRBD2 many TRBJ2-1 TRBV11-2 ASSLGQRGPYNEQF
NA NA TRBJ1-4 TRBV6-5 ASSPDRTEKLF
NA many TRBJ2-1 TRBV20-1 SALSRQASGNEQF
NA many TRBJ1-1 TRBV3-1 ASSQGMNTEAF
NA few TRBJ2-5 TRBV12-3/TRBV12-4 ASSLRSDGLQKTQY
NA many TRBJ2-1 TRBV29-1 SVVQHEQF
TRBD1 many TRBJ2-1 TRBV9 ASSVGYRGAEQF
NA many TRBJ2-7 TRBV28 ASSPLVADYEQY
NA many TRBJ2-7 TRBV7-9 ASSLAQGGFYEQY
NA many TRBJ2-5 TRBV27 ASSLFSGGQKETQY
NA many TRBJ1-1 TRBV5-1 ASSLGVWGDSEIMNTEAF
NA many TRBJ1-2 TRBV7-9 ASSLVDALSYGYT
NA many TRBJ2-7 TRBV7-6 ASSLNRDEQY
TRBD1 many TRBJ1-1 TRBV20-1 SVRGQLNTEAF
TRBD2 NA TRBJ2-3 TRBV6-2/TRBV6-3 ASSWGTSGDTQY
TRBD1 many TRBJ2-1 TRBV20-1 SAPDWGTGDYNEQF
TRBD1 many TRBJ2-1 TRBV27 ASSISGTGLNEQF
NA many TRBJ2-7 TRBV5-1 ASSYTGSMGEQY
TRBD2 many TRBJ2-1 TRBV7-2 ASSAGLAATKQF
NA many TRBJ1-2 TRBV5-1 ASSGVRGGYT
NA many TRBJ1-5 TRBV20-1 SASQGQGLSNQPQH
NA many TRBJ1-4 TRBV6-1 ASSEADEKLF
NA many TRBJ2-1 TRBV7-9 ASSPLGNEQF
NA many TRBJ2-1 TRBV7-6 ASSFITGDFYNEQF
NA NA TRBJ2-2 TRBV5-1 ASRLLAAPNTGELF
TRBD1 NA TRBJ2-4 TRBV11-2 ASSPDRGPLSVQY
NA many TRBJ2-4 TRBV18 ASSPSGAKNIQY
NA many TRBJ2-7 TRBV2 ASSGPSQWEQY
NA few TRBJ2-2 TRBV12-3/TRBV12-4 ASSSVRVFGELF
NA NA TRBJ2-2 TRBV6-2/TRBV6-3 ASSYCVSNTGELF
NA NA TRBJ1-5 TRBV6-5 ASSYSRGQPQH
NA few TRBJ2-1 TRBV6-2/TRBV6-3 ASSWGALNEQF
NA many TRBJ2-1 TRBV18 ASSPNRVSYNEQF
TRBD2 many TRBJ2-2 TRBV25-1 ASSEGLADTGELF
NA many TRBJ2-1 TRBV4-2 ASSYSRASLGNEQF
NA few TRBJ2-7 TRBV20-1 SALLLYEQY
TRBD2 few TRBJ2-5 TRBV5-1 ASSGGAGVGGETQY
TRBD1 many TRBJ2-7 TRBV14 ASSQVSGQGAVEQY
NA NA TRBJ2-2 TRBV20-1 SAREGTSNTGELF
TRBD1 many TRBJ1-5 TRBV4-1 ASSQPSRTGQNQPQH
NA many TRBJ2-7 TRBV19 ASSPRDAYEQY
NA many TRBJ2-5 TRBV7-9 ASSLAWETQY
NA many TRBJ1-5 TRBV5-1 ASSPEGNNQPQH